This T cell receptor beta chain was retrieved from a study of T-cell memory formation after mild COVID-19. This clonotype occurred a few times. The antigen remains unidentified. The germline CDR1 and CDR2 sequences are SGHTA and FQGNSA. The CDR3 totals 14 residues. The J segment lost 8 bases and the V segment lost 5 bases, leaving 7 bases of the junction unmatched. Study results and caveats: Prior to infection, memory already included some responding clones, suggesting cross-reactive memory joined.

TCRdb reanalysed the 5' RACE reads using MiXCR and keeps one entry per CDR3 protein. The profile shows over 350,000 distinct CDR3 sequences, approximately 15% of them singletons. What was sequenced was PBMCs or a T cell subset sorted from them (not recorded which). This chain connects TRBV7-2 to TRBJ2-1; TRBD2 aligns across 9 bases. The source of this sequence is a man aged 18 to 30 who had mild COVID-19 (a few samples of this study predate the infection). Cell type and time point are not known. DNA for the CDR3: TGTGCCAGCAGCCCCCTCAGCGGGGGGTATGAGCAGTTCTTC. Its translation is CASSPLSGGYEQFF.